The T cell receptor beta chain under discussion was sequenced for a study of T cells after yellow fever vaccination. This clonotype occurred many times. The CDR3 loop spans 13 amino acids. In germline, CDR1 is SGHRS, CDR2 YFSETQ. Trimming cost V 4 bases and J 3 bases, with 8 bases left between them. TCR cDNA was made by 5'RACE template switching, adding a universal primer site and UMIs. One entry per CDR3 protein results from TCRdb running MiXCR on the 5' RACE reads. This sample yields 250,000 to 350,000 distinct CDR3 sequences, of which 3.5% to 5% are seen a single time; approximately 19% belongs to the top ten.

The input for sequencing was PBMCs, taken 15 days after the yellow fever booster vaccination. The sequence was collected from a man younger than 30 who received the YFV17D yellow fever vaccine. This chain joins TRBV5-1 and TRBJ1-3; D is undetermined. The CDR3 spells CASSARIGNTIYF. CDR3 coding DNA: TGCGCCAGCAGCGCCAGGATTGGAAACACCATATATTTT.